This entry is about one T cell receptor beta chain. The data are from a study of T cell changes during pregnancy in multiple sclerosis. The data were produced by immunoSEQ multiplex PCR, yet TCRdb's version contains in-frame clones alone and is incomplete. The sample consists of tens of thousands of clones, 85% to 95% of them appearing once. The CDR3 has 16 residues. Germline CDR1 and CDR2: SGHDT and YYEEEE. Trimming removed 0 bases from V and 3 bases from J, with 13 bases in between. J is TRBJ2-1 and V is TRBV5-6; the D is unclear. Sequences were derived from CD4+ T cells from peripheral blood mononuclear cells, sampled after pregnancy. The clonotype comes from a female donor with multiple sclerosis, enrolled in a pregnancy study. CDR3 nucleotide sequence: TGTGCCAGCAGCTTGGTAGTTTTGCTTAGCTACAATGAGCAGTTCTTC. Translated, it gives CASSLVVLLSYNEQFF.